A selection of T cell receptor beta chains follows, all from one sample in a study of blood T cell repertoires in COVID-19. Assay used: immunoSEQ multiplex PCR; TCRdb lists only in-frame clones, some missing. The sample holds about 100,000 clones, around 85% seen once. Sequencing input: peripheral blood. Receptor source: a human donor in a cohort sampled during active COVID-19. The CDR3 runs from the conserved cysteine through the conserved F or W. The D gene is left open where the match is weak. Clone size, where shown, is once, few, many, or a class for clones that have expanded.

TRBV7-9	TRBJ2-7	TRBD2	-	CASSSGLAGYEQYF	TGTGCCAGCAGCTCTGGACTAGCGGGATACGAGCAGTACTTC
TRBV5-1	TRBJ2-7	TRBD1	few	CASSTGQVPYEQYF	TGCGCCAGCAGTACCGGACAGGTCCCCTACGAGCAGTACTTC
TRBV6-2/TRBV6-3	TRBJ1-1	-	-	CASSVGFKVNTEAFF	TGTGCCAGCAGTGTGGGCTTTAAAGTGAACACTGAAGCTTTCTTT
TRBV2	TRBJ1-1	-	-	CASSEVGGARAFF	TGTGCCAGCAGTGAGGTCGGGGGGGCGCGGGCTTTCTTT
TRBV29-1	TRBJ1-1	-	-	CSVESLNTEAFF	TGCAGCGTTGAAAGCCTGAACACTGAAGCTTTCTTT
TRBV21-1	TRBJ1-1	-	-	CASSKVGRTNTEAFF	TGTGCCAGCAGCAAAGTTGGGAGGACGAACACTGAAGCTTTCTTT
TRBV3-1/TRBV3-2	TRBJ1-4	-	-	CASSPWFGETNEKLFF	TGTGCCAGCAGCCCCTGGTTCGGGGAAACTAATGAAAAACTGTTTTTT
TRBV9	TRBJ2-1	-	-	CASSPTSSNYNEQFF	TGTGCCAGCAGCCCAACTAGCAGTAATTACAATGAGCAGTTCTTC
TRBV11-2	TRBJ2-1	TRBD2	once	CASSPGTSFLNEQFF	TGTGCCAGCAGCCCCGGGACTAGCTTTTTGAATGAGCAGTTCTTC
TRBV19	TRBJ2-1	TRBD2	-	CASKAGGKNEQFF	TGTGCCAGTAAAGCGGGGGGCAAAAATGAGCAGTTCTTC
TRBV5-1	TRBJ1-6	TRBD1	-	CASSDRDRGRSPLHF	TGCGCCAGCTCTGACCGCGACAGGGGACGGTCACCCCTCCACTTT
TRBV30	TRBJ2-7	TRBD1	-	CAWSEQGASEQYF	TGTGCCTGGAGTGAACAGGGGGCCTCCGAGCAGTACTTC
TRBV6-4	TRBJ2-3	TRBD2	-	CASSDGVAGGGADTQYF	TGTGCCAGCAGTGATGGGGTAGCGGGAGGGGGGGCAGATACGCAGTATTTT
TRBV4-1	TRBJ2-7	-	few	CASSQEAFGGMNQYF	TGCGCCAGCAGCCAAGAAGCGTTCGGCGGGATGAATCAGTACTTC
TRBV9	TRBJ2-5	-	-	CASSVDLSVETQYF	TGTGCCAGCAGCGTAGATTTGAGTGTGGAGACCCAGTACTTC
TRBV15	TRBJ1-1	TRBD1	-	CATSRTGNTEAFF	TGTGCCACCAGCCGGACAGGGAACACTGAAGCTTTCTTT